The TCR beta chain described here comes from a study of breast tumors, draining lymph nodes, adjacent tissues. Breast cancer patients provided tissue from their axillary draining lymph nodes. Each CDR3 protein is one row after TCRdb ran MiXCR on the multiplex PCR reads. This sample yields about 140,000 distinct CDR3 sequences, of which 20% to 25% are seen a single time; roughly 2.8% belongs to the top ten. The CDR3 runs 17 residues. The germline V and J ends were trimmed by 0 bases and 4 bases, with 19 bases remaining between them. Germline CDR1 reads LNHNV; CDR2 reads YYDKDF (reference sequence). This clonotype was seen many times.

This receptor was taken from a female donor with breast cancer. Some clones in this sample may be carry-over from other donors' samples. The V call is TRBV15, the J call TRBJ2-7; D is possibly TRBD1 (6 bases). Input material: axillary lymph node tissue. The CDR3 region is CATSRDPPPQGLYEQYF. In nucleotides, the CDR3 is TGTGCCACCAGCAGAGACCCCCCCCCGCAGGGGCTGTACGAGCAGTACTTC.